This T cell receptor (beta chain) was profiled in a study of beta chain features in type 1 diabetes. Germline-derived CDR1 and CDR2 are ENHRY and SYGVKD. This CDR3 is built from 16 residues. V lost 2 bases and J lost 2; bases outside the gene matches: 7. Reverse transcribing all isolated RNA meant expressed TCRB transcripts were sequenced. The protocol was immunoSEQ multiplex PCR, while the TCRdb copy is restricted to in-frame clones and leaves out a portion. The table has about 900,000 clones, about 17% seen once; the top ten hold about 0.02%. The TCR was taken from a woman younger than 30 in good health. The rearrangement joins TRBV10-3 to TRBJ2-5; the match to TRBD2 covers 8 bases. Sequencing used naive CD4+ T cells from blood. In DNA form, the CDR3 reads TGTGCCATCAGTGAGATCGCGGGAGGATGGCAAGAGACCCAGTACTTC. Translated: CAISEIAGGWQETQYF.